A single sample gave rise to the 22 T cell receptor beta chains below, sequenced in a study of blood T cell repertoires in COVID-19. Libraries were prepared by immunoSEQ multiplex PCR; TCRdb keeps only in-frame clonotypes and omits some of them. Of approximately 190,000 clones listed, 85% to 90% were seen once; the top ten hold around 23%. The sample consisted of PBMCs or T cells enriched from blood (not recorded which). The receptors come from a woman aged 40 to 50 in a cohort exposed to, infected with or recovered from COVID-19 (not recorded which).

The V gene is TRBV30, the J gene TRBJ2-7, with 11 nucleotides matching TRBD2. The length of the CDR3 is 14 residues. In germline, CDR1 is GTSNPN, CDR2 SVGIG (reference sequence). Trimming cost V 4 bases and J 3 bases; bases outside gene matches: 5. CDR3 bases: TGTGCCTGGAATCCTAGCGGGAGGAGCTACGAGCAGTACTTC. Its translation: CAWNPSGRSYEQYF.

This clone was counted once. This rearrangement joins TRBV5-1 to TRBJ2-5; D gene unclear. The CDR3 consists of 14 residues. CDR1 is SGHRS, CDR2 YFSETQ, per germline. With 3 bases removed from V and 2 bases from J, the gap between germline ends came to 11 bases. CDR3 nucleotide sequence: TGCGCCAGCAGCTCCACTTACCAACAAGAGACCCAGTACTTC. It translates to CASSSTYQQETQYF.

V is TRBV5-8 and J is TRBJ2-2, with D possibly being TRBD2 (5 bases). The CDR3 totals 20 residues. V was pared by 1 base and J by 4 bases, with 26 bases between. Germline-derived CDR1 and CDR2 are SGHTS and YDEGEE. Here the CDR3 DNA reads TGTGCCAGCAGCTTGTCGGCGGCCGACCTACTAGGTCTCAGCACCGGGGAGCTGTTTTTT. Protein: CASSLSAADLLGLSTGELFF.

This sequence joins TRBV3-1 (or the pseudogene TRBV3-2) and TRBJ2-7; weak D call: TRBD1 (6 bases). Trimming cost V 4 bases and J 3 bases, with 13 bases left between them. The CDR3 length is 14 residues. Per germline, CDR1 LGHDT and CDR2 YNNKEL (reference sequence). CDR3 DNA sequence: TGTGCCAGCAGCCTCTTGGACAGAGACTACGAGCAGTACTTC. Protein: CASSLLDRDYEQYF.

The rearrangement joins TRBV18 to TRBJ1-1; the match to TRBD1 covers 8 bases. Germline assignment: CDR1 KGHSH and CDR2 LQKENI. With 3 bases clipped from V and 4 bases from J, the junction kept 4 bases outside the gene matches. CDR3 length: 14 amino acids. Written as DNA, the CDR3 is TGTGCCAGCTCACCTGCGACAGGGGCCACTGAAGCTTTCTTT. Residues: CASSPATGATEAFF.

The chain combines TRBV9 with TRBJ1-2, with D possibly matching TRBD1 (6 bases). V lost 2 bases and J lost 5, with 16 bases in between. CDR3 length equals 15 residues. The V gene's germline CDR1 is SGDLS and CDR2 YYNGEE. The CDR3 sequence is CASSVRDTLGYGYTF. CDR3 bases: TGTGCCAGCAGCGTCCGGGACACCCTCGGGTATGGCTACACCTTC.

The V call is TRBV12-3 or TRBV12-4, the J call TRBJ1-2, with 7 bases lining up with TRBD1. This CDR3 comprises 12 residues. The V segment lost 5 bases and the J segment 8 bases; nucleotides outside the gene matches: 5. The CDR3 nucleotides are TGTGCCAGCAGTCCCACAGGGGAAGGCTACACCTTC. Translating gives CASSPTGEGYTF.

This clone was observed a single time. V usage is TRBV19 and J usage is TRBJ1-4; a weak D match, TRBD1 (6 bases). The ends were cut back, 2 bases at V and 3 bases at J, with 16 bases in the middle. The CDR3 is 17 residues long. Germline lookup yields CDR1 LNHDA and CDR2 SQIVND (reference sequence). This CDR3 is CASSIFAGATANEKLFF. The CDR3, as DNA: TGTGCCAGTAGTATATTCGCGGGGGCGACGGCTAATGAAAAACTGTTTTTT.

V gene TRBV4-1 combines with J gene TRBJ1-1; maybe TRBD1 (6 bases). CDR3 size: 14 residues. Trimming removed 4 bases from V and 3 bases from J, with 12 bases in between. Germline V CDR1 and CDR2: MGHRA, YSYEKL. The CDR3: CASSPDKGDTEAFF. CDR3 DNA sequence: TGCGCCAGCAGCCCGGACAAGGGGGACACTGAAGCTTTCTTT.

The rearrangement links TRBV2 to TRBJ2-3, with D tentatively TRBD2 (6 bases). Trimming took off 6 bases at V and 1 base at J, with 17 bases between the two ends. Germline V gene data show CDR1 as SNHLY and CDR2 as FYNNEI. The CDR3 has 16 residues. CDR3 sequence: CASRLLRRAGTDTQYF. CDR3 DNA sequence: TGTGCCAGCAGATTGTTAAGGAGGGCGGGCACAGATACGCAGTATTTT.

This clone was recorded a few times. The chain combines TRBV13 with TRBJ1-1; the D gene is possibly TRBD1 (5 bases). With 4 bases removed from V and 7 bases from J, the gap between germline ends came to 10 bases. Germline-derived CDR1 and CDR2 are PRHDT and FYEKMQ (reference sequence). There are 12 residues in the CDR3. The CDR3 sequence: CASSSQGNEAFF. CDR3 nucleotides: TGTGCCAGCAGCTCCCAGGGAAATGAAGCTTTCTTT. The entire variable domain, with the rest obtained from reference TRBV13 and TRBJ1-1, is as follows: AAGVIQSPRHLIKEKRETATLKCYPIPRHDTVYWYQQGPGQDPQFLISFYEKMQSDKGSIPDRFSAQQFSDYHSELNMSSLELGDSALYFCASSSQGNEAFFGQGTRLTVV.

In nucleotides, the CDR3 is TGTGCCAGTAGTATTCCGCGGGAGGAAGAGACCCAGTACTTC. It translates to CASSIPREEETQYF. This rearrangement joins TRBV19 to TRBJ2-5; TRBD2 agrees at 8 bases. CDR1 and CDR2 from the germline V gene are LNHDA and SQIVND (reference sequence). The CDR3 totals 14 residues. Unmatched junction bases numbered 3, after V lost 3 bases and J lost 3 bases.

The chain is built from TRBV19 and TRBJ2-1; D perhaps matches TRBD1 (5 bases). Germline CDR1 is LNHDA and CDR2 is SQIVND (reference sequence). The CDR3 sequence is 13 residues long. V lost 5 bases, J lost 7 bases, and 12 bases lay in between. The CDR3 DNA follows: TGTGCCAGTAGTGTCAGGGAAGGAAATGAGCAGTTCTTC. It translates to CASSVREGNEQFF. The complete variable domain, with remaining parts taken from reference TRBV19 and TRBJ2-1, reads DGGITQSPKYLFRKEGQNVTLSCEQNLNHDAMYWYRQDPGQGLRLIYYSQIVNDFQKGDIAEGYSVSREKKESFPLTVTSAQKNPTAFYLCASSVREGNEQFFGPGTRLTVL.

The chain has TRBV4-3 and TRBJ2-3, with 8 positions matching TRBD2. The germline V gene has CDR1 LGHNA and CDR2 YSLEER. Trimming cost V 0 bases and J 2 bases; bases outside gene matches: 7. CDR3 size: 17 residues. CDR3 residues: CASSQDYSSGYTDTQYF. Written as DNA, the CDR3 is TGCGCCAGCAGCCAAGATTATTCTAGCGGGTACACAGATACGCAGTATTTT.

The chain employs TRBV12-3 or TRBV12-4 and TRBJ1-1, with 7 bases fitting TRBD1. V was pared by 5 bases and J by 6 bases, with 6 bases of the junction left unmatched. The CDR3 contains 13 residues. The CDR3 nucleotides read TGTGCCAGCAGTCAGAGACAGGGCCCTGAAGCTTTCTTT. As protein: CASSQRQGPEAFF.

This sequence joins TRBV13 and TRBJ2-1, with D unresolved. This CDR3 has 13 residues. The germline CDR1 and CDR2 sequences are PRHDT and FYEKMQ (reference sequence). V shed 5 bases and J shed 1 base, with 6 bases lying between them. This chain's CDR3 is CASSQASYNEQFF. The CDR3 DNA follows: TGTGCCAGCAGCCAAGCGTCCTACAATGAGCAGTTCTTC.

The chain recombines TRBV7-8 with TRBJ2-3, with no clear D. V lost 1 base to trimming and J lost 3 bases, with 17 bases between them. This CDR3 contains 17 residues. Germline V lookup: CDR1 SGHVS, CDR2 FQNEAQ. The CDR3 region is CASSLVQPGYITDTQYF. The CDR3 bases are TGTGCCAGCAGCTTAGTCCAGCCAGGTTACATAACAGATACGCAGTATTTT.

The V and J genes are TRBV6-5 and TRBJ1-2; D gene uncertain. V was pared by 2 bases and J by 0 bases, with 10 bases between. CDR3 length: 15 amino acids. From germline, CDR1 is MNHEY and CDR2 SVGAGI. CDR3 sequence: CASSYGAGANYGYTF. The CDR3 DNA sequence: TGTGCCAGCAGTTACGGAGCCGGAGCTAACTATGGCTACACCTTC.

V usage is TRBV3-1 (or the pseudogene TRBV3-2) and J usage is TRBJ2-5; 12 bases agree with TRBD2. V gave up 0 bases and J gave up 6 bases; unmatched junction bases: 5. CDR1 is LGHDT and CDR2 is YNNKEL in the germline V gene (reference sequence). This CDR3 contains 16 residues. This CDR3 is CASSQDTSGRSKTQYF. The CDR3 DNA is TGTGCCAGCAGCCAAGATACTAGCGGGAGGTCCAAGACCCAGTACTTC.

This sequence joins TRBV6-1 and TRBJ1-4, with no clear D. V dropped 4 bases and J dropped 0 bases, with 12 bases sitting between them. The CDR3 contains 16 residues. Germline V gene lookup returns CDR1 MNHNS and CDR2 SASEGT. Here the CDR3 reads CASSVFRSATNEKLFF. In nucleotides, the CDR3 is TGTGCCAGCAGTGTTTTTCGGAGTGCAACTAATGAAAAACTGTTTTTT.

V and J are TRBV2 and TRBJ2-7; 8 bases agree with TRBD2. With V trimmed by 4 bases and J by 0 bases, 2 bases remained unmatched. CDR3 length: 14 amino acids. Germline V gene sequence: CDR1 SNHLY, CDR2 FYNNEI. Here the CDR3 reads CASSVSGGSYEQYF. The DNA of the CDR3 is TGTGCCAGCAGTGTAAGCGGGGGCTCCTACGAGCAGTACTTC.

This chain joins TRBV2 and TRBJ1-1, with 9 bases fitting TRBD1. Germline assignment: CDR1 SNHLY and CDR2 FYNNEI. With V trimmed by 4 bases and J by 0 bases, 6 bases remained unmatched. CDR3 length: 16 residues. DNA for the CDR3: TGTGCCAGCAGTGTACGACAGGGGGGTATGAACACTGAAGCTTTCTTT. Translating it yields CASSVRQGGMNTEAFF.